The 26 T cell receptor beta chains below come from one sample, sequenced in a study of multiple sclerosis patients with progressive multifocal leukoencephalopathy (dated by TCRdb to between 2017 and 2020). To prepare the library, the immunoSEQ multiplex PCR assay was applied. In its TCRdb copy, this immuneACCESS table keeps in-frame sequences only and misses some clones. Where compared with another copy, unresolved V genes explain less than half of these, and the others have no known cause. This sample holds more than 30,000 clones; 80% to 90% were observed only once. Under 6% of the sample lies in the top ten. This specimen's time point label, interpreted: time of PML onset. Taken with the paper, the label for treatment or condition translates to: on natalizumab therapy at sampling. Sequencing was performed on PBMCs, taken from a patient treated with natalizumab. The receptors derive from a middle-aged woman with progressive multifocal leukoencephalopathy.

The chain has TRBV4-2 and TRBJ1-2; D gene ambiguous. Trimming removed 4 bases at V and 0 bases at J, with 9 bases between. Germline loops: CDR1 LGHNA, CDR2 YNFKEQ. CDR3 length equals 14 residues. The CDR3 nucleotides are TGTGCCAGCAGCCGGGGTGCTGCTAACTATGGCTACACCTTC. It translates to CASSRGAANYGYTF.

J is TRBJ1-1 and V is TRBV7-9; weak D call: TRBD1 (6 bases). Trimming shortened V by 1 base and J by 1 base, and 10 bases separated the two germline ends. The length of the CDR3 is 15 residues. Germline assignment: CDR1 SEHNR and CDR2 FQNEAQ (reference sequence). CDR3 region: CASSLVEGGNTEAFF. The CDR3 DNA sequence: TGTGCCAGCAGCTTAGTGGAGGGGGGGAACACTGAAGCTTTCTTT.

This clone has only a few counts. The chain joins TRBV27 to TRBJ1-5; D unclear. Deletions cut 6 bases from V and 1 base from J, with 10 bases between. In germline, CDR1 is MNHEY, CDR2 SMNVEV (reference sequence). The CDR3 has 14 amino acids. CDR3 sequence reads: CASRPSGSNQPQHF. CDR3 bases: TGTGCCAGCAGGCCCTCGGGAAGCAATCAGCCCCAGCATTTT.

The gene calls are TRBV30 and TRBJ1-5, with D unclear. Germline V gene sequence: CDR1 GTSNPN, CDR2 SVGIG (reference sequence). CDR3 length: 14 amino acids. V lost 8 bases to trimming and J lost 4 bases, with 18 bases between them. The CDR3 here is CALATSSRNQPQHF. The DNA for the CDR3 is TGTGCCCTCGCAACCTCCTCCCGGAATCAGCCCCAGCATTTT.

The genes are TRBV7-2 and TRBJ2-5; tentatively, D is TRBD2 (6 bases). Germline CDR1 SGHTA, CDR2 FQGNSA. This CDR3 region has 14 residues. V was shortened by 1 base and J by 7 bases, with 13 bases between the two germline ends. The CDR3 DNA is TGTGCCAGCAGCTTAGAGGCGGGGCCAGGGACCCAGTACTTC. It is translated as CASSLEAGPGTQYF.

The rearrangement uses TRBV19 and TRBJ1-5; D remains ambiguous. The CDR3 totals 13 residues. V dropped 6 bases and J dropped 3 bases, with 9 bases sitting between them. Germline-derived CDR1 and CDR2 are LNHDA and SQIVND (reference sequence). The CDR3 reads CASRRQVNQPQHF. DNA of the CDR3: TGTGCCAGTAGACGGCAGGTCAATCAGCCCCAGCATTTT.

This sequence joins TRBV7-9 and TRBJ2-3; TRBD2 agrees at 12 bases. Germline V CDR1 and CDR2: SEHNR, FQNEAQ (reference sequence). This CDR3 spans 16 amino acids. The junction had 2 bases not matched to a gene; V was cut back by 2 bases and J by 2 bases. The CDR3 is CASSLTSGGPTDTQYF. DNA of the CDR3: TGTGCCAGCAGCTTAACTAGCGGGGGGCCCACAGATACGCAGTATTTT.

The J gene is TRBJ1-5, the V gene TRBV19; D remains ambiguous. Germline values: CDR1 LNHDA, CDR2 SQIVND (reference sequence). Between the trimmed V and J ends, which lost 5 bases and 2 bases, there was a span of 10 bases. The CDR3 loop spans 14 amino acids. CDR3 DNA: TGTGCCAGTAGTGTCACCCGTGGCAATCAGCCCCAGCATTTT. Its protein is CASSVTRGNQPQHF.

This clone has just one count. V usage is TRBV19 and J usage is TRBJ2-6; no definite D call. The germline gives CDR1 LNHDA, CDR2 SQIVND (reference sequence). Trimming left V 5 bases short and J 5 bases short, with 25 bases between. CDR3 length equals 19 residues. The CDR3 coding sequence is TGTGCCAGTAGTCGGCGGCTGACAAATCACCAAAGTCGGGCCAACGTCCTGACTTTC. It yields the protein CASSRRLTNHQSRANVLTF.

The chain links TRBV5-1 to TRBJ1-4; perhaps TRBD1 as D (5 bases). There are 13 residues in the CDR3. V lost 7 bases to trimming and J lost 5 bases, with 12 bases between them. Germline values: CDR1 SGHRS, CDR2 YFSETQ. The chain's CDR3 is CASRAGMNEKLFF. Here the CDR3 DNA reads TGCGCCAGCCGGGCAGGGATGAATGAAAAACTGTTTTTT.

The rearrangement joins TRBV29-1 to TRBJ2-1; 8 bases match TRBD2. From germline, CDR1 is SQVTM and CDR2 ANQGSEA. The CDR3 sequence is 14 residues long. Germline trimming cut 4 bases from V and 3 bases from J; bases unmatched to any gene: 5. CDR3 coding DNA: TGCAGCGTTGGCGGGGGGCGAAACTACAATGAGCAGTTCTTC. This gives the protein CSVGGGRNYNEQFF.

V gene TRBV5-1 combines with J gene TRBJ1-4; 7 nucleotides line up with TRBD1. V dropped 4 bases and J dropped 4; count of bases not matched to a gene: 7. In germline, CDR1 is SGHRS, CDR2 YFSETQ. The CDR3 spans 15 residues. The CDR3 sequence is CASSPGQNNNEKLFF. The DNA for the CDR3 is TGCGCCAGCAGCCCGGGACAGAACAATAATGAAAAACTGTTTTTT.

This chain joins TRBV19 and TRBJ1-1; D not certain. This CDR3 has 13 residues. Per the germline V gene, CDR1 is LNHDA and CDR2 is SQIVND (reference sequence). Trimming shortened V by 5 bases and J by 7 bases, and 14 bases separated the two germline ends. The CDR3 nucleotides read TGTGCCAGTAGTCCCCTCGGGGTCGGTGAAGCTTTCTTT. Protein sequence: CASSPLGVGEAFF.

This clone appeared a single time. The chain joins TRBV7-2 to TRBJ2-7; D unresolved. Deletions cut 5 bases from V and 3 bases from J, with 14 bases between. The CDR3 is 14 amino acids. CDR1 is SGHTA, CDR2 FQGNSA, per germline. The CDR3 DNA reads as TGTGCCAGCAGCGAAAGTTTAGGTGGCTACGAGCAGTACTTC. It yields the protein CASSESLGGYEQYF. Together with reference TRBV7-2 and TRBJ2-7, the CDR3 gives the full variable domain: GAGVSQSPSNKVTEKGKDVELRCDPISGHTALYWYRQSLGQGLEFLIYFQGNSAPDKSGLPSDRFSAERTGGSVSTLTIQRTQQEDSAVYLCASSESLGGYEQYFGPGTRLTVT.

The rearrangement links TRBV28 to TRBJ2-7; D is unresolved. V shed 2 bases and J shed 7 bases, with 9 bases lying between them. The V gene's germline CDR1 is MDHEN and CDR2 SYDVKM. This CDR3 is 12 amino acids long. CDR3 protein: CASSLPGFEQYF. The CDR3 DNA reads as TGTGCCAGCAGTTTACCCGGGTTTGAGCAGTACTTC.

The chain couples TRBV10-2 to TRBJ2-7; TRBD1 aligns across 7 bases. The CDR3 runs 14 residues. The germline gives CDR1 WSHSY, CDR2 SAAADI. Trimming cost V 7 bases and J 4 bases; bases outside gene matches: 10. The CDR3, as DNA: TGCGCCAGCAACCCGACAGGGCTCCCTTACGAGCAGTACTTC. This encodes CASNPTGLPYEQYF.

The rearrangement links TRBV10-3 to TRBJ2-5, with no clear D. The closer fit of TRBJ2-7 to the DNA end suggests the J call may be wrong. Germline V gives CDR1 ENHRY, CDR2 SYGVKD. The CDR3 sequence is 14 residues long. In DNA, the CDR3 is TGTGCCATCAGTGACAGCTTCTCCTCCTACGAGCAGTACTTC. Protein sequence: CAISDSFSSYEQYF.

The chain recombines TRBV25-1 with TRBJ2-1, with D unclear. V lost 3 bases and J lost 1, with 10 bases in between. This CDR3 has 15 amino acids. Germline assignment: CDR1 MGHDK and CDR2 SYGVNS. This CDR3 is CASSEVMRSYNEQFF. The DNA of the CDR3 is TGTGCCAGCAGTGAGGTAATGCGATCCTACAATGAGCAGTTCTTC.

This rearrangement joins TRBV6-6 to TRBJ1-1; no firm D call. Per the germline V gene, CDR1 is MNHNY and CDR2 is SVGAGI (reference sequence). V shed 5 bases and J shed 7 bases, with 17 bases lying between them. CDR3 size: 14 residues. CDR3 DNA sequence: TGTGCCAGCAGTACCGAGAACCTAGGTGGTGAAGCTTTCTTT. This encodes CASSTENLGGEAFF.

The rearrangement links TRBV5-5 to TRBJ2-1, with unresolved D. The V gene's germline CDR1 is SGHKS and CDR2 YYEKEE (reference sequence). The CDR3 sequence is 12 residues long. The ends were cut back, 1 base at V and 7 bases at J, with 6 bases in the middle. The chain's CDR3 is CASSLPVNEQFF. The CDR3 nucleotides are TGTGCCAGCAGCTTGCCTGTAAATGAGCAGTTCTTC.

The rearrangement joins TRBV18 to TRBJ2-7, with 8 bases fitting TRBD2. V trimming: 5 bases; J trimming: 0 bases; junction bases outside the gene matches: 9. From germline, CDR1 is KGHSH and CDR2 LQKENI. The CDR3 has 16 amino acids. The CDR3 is CASSSSGGSSSYEQYF. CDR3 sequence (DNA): TGTGCCAGCTCATCCTCGGGGGGGTCAAGCTCCTACGAGCAGTACTTC.

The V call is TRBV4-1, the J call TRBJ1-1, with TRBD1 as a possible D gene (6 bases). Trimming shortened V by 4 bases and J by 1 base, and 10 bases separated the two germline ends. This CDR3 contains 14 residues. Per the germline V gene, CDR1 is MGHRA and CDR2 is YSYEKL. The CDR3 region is CASSPGQRNTEAFF. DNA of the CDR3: TGCGCCAGCAGCCCCGGACAGCGGAACACTGAAGCTTTCTTT.

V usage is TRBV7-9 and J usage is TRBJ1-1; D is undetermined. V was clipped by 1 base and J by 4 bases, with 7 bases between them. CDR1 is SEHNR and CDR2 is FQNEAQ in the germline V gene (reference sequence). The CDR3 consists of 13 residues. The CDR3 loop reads CASSLGMGTEAFF. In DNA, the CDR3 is TGTGCCAGCAGCTTAGGGATGGGCACTGAAGCTTTCTTT.

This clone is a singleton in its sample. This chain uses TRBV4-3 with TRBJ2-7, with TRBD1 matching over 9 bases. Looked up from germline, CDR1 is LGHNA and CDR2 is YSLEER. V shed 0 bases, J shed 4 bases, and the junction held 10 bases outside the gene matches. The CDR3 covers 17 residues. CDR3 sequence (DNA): TGCGCCAGCAGCCAAGATTATGCGGGACAGGGTTCTTACGAGCAGTACTTC. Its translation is CASSQDYAGQGSYEQYF.

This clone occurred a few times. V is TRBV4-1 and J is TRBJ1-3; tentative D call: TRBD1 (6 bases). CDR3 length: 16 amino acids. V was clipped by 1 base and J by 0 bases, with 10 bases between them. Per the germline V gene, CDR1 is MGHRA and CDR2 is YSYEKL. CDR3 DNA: TGCGCCAGCAGCCAAGGTGCAGGGGTCTCTGGAAACACCATATATTTT. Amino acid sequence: CASSQGAGVSGNTIYF.

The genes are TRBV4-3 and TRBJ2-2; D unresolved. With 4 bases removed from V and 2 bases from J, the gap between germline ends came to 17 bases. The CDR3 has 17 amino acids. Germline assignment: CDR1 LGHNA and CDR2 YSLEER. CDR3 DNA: TGCGCCAGCAGCCTCTCACCGGTCACGGACAACACCGGGGAGCTGTTTTTT. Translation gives CASSLSPVTDNTGELFF.